The present T cell receptor (beta chain) was sequenced within a study of cytomegalovirus exposure and HLA in healthy donors. As concerns this clone: Its antigen remains unknown.

PCR was performed using 60 Vbeta and 13 Jbeta primers. Profiled with immunoSEQ multiplex PCR; TCRdb holds only in-frame clones, not every one. The sample records about 130,000 clones, 70% to 80% being singletons. Study findings and constraints: Per published accounts, TCR beta sequences correctly predicted the HLA-A and HLA-B alleles of most subjects.

This TCR came from a woman aged 55 to 70 in good health and CMV-seronegative. Sequencing was carried out using PBMCs.

CDR3 region: CASSELASSSYEQYF. CDR3 coding DNA: TGTGCCAGCAGCGAACTAGCGTCGAGCTCCTACGAGCAGTACTTC. The chain couples TRBV9 to TRBJ2-7; 7 bases are shared with TRBD2. From germline, CDR1 is SGDLS and CDR2 YYNGEE. The V gene end was trimmed by 3 bases and the J gene end by 0 bases; junction bases not matched to a gene: 6. The CDR3 has 15 residues.